This T cell receptor (beta chain) comes out of a study of T cell changes during pregnancy in multiple sclerosis. Repertoires were generated with immunoSEQ multiplex PCR, while TCRdb's copy carries only in-frame clones and drops some. The table includes around 64,000 clones, over 90% detected once. The CDR3 consists of 13 residues. V gave up 4 bases and J gave up 5 bases, with 10 bases separating them. Germline-derived CDR1 and CDR2 are LNHDA and SQIVND (reference sequence). The rearrangement links TRBV19 to TRBJ2-3; D might be TRBD2 (6 bases). The receptor comes from a female donor with multiple sclerosis, enrolled in a pregnancy study. Here the sequenced sample was CD8+ T cells from peripheral blood mononuclear cells, taken in the third trimester of pregnancy. The CDR3 is CASSKRAGDTQYF. The DNA for the CDR3 is TGTGCCAGTAGTAAACGAGCGGGAGATACGCAGTATTTT.